This T cell receptor (beta chain) emerged from a study of blood T cell repertoires in COVID-19 (dated by TCRdb to between 2020 and 2021). The study in broad terms: Samples from collaborators originated in the United States, Italy and Spain and spanned both the acute and convalescent phases of COVID-19. The material from the prospective study consisted of cDNA or gDNA derived from T cells, B-cell-depleted T cells, or PBMCs. Deeply sampled blood TCRbeta repertoires from subjects exposed to, actively infected with, or recovered from COVID-19 were included in the dataset. The repertoires were released in a freely available public database meant as a resource for research on the immune response to SARS-CoV-2. The samples were drawn from the first 160 participants of the ongoing ImmuneRACE study and from 1,254 subjects provided by 6 global collaborators. Sample metadata almost always included a de-identified subject ID, COVID-19 status, age in years and sex. Where HLA class I and class II types were available, the types were taken from metadata supplied by the sample provider, not from assay-based typing. Beyond this particular receptor, the publication reports: The amount of clinical and demographic metadata varied by source and participant and was provided uncurated.

The immunoSEQ Assay, a bias-controlled multiplex PCR, was used to amplify TCRbeta CDR3 regions from genomic DNA. In the paper's pipeline: The number of nucleated cells in each sample was estimated by amplification of reference gene primers within the assay. To quantify the absolute abundance of each unique TCRbeta CDR3 rearrangement, sequence reads were collapsed and filtered. For each sample, productive Simpson clonality was calculated as the square root of Simpson's diversity index across productive rearrangements. As stored in TCRdb, this immuneACCESS dataset retains in-frame rearrangements with V and J assigned. A fraction of the clones does not appear; measured against another copy, unresolved V genes explain less than half of the discrepancy, and the remainder lacks a known reason. V and J calls plus clone size are reproduced from that table; the DNA served to infer D and trimming. The sample table lists a few hundred thousand clones, roughly 90% of them with a count of one. The top ten constitute roughly 1.2% of the sample.

Each collaborating institution followed its own protocols to collect whole blood in K2EDTA tubes. For TCRbeta analysis, collaborators shipped samples as frozen whole blood, isolated PBMCs, or DNA extracted from either of those sample types. Regarding this clone: Its antigen is still unknown. One base away there is no much larger clone; base qualities are not given.

CDR3 length: 15 amino acids, cysteine to phenylalanine. Only CDR3 DNA is held: 45 bases, read in frame from base 1. V drops 4 bases and J drops 2 bases, leaving 9 bases in between. CDR1 is given as SNHLY and CDR2 as FYNNEI, both from the germline V gene. The sequenced sample consisted of peripheral blood. The sequence derives from a man aged 35 to 55 with acute or convalescent COVID-19. This receptor chain uses TRBV2 and TRBJ2-6, and the D gene may be TRBD1, 6 bases matching. The CDR3 loop reads CASSVPGAGANVLTF. DNA sequence: TGTGCCAGCAGTGTTCCAGGGGCTGGGGCCAACGTCCTGACTTTC.